A single sample is the source of the 9 T cell receptor beta chains below, sequenced in a study of tumor-infiltrating lymphocytes in localized non-small cell lung cancer. Clones were sequenced by immunoSEQ multiplex PCR, and TCRdb holds only the in-frame ones, with some missing. Here the sample spans about 15,000 clones, roughly 69% being singletons. Sequencing input: lung tumor tissue. These receptors all come from a human donor with non-small cell lung cancer.

This chain connects TRBV5-1 to TRBJ2-5, with D unresolved. The length of the CDR3 is 13 residues. The ends were cut back, 0 bases at V and 2 bases at J, with 5 bases in the middle. Per the germline V gene, CDR1 is SGHRS and CDR2 is YFSETQ. The CDR3 nucleotides are TGCGCCAGCAGCTTGGGAGCGCAAGAGACCCAGTACTTC. It encodes CASSLGAQETQYF.

This clone was detected a few times. The chain links TRBV19 to TRBJ2-5, with D possibly TRBD2 on 6 matching bases. V dropped 1 base and J dropped 1 base, with 10 bases sitting between them. CDR3 length: 15 residues. Germline V gene lookup returns CDR1 LNHDA and CDR2 SQIVND (reference sequence). As DNA, the CDR3 is TGTGCCAGTAGTATAGCCGGGACTTTCCAAGAGACCCAGTACTTC. Translation gives CASSIAGTFQETQYF.

The rearrangement uses TRBV6-4 and TRBJ2-1, with 7 bases identical to TRBD1. The CDR3 length is 14 residues. Germline CDR1 is MRHNA and CDR2 is SNTAGT. After removal of 4 bases from V and 2 bases from J, the junction contained 2 bases not matched to a gene. The CDR3 sequence is CASSATGAYNEQFF. In DNA, the CDR3 is TGTGCCAGCAGTGCAACAGGGGCCTACAATGAGCAGTTCTTC.

This chain's CDR3 is CAWSLNTEAFF. The CDR3 DNA sequence: TGTGCCTGGAGTTTGAACACTGAAGCTTTCTTT. This chain uses TRBV30 with TRBJ1-1, with no clear D. Trimming took off 2 bases at V and 0 bases at J, with 1 base between the two ends. The germline V gene encodes CDR1 GTSNPN and CDR2 SVGIG (reference sequence). The CDR3 loop spans 11 amino acids.

This clone turned up a few times. The chain uses TRBV11-2 and TRBJ2-7; D uncertain. V lost 2 bases and J 5 bases, leaving 10 bases between the germline ends. Germline V gene data show CDR1 as SGHAT and CDR2 as FQNNGV. The CDR3 loop spans 13 amino acids. The CDR3 reads CASSLPVVDEQYF. CDR3 in DNA: TGTGCCAGCAGCTTACCCGTCGTTGACGAGCAGTACTTC.

The chain recombines TRBV7-9 with TRBJ2-5; D gene uncertain. The DNA end is a closer match to TRBJ2-7, so the J assignment may be wrong. The V gene's germline CDR1 is SEHNR and CDR2 FQNEAQ (reference sequence). The CDR3 has 14 residues. CDR3 residues: CASSLKGRQYEQYF. For the CDR3, the DNA is TGTGCCAGCAGCTTGAAAGGCAGGCAGTACGAGCAGTACTTC.

The chain is built from TRBV5-1 and TRBJ1-4; 8 positions match TRBD1. V was pared by 5 bases and J by 8 bases, with 5 bases of the junction left unmatched. Looked up from germline, CDR1 is SGHRS and CDR2 is YFSETQ. The CDR3 spans 13 residues. This chain's CDR3 is CASRQGVEEKLFF. DNA of the CDR3: TGCGCCAGCAGACAGGGGGTCGAGGAAAAACTGTTTTTT.

The chain couples TRBV4-2 to TRBJ2-7, with TRBD2 matching over 9 bases. After removal of 0 bases from V and 1 base from J, the junction contained 7 bases not matched to a gene. Germline V gene lookup returns CDR1 LGHNA and CDR2 YNFKEQ. The CDR3 sequence is 17 residues long. This CDR3 reads CASSQDILAGRSYEQYF. The CDR3 DNA sequence: TGTGCCAGCAGCCAAGATATCCTAGCGGGACGGTCCTACGAGCAGTACTTC.

This chain uses TRBV18 with TRBJ2-7, with 7 bases identical to TRBD1. Unmatched junction bases numbered 2, after V lost 3 bases and J lost 3 bases. This CDR3 has 13 amino acids. Germline V gives CDR1 KGHSH, CDR2 LQKENI. The CDR3 protein is CASSPAGGYEQYF. CDR3 nucleotides: TGTGCCAGCTCACCGGCAGGGGGCTACGAGCAGTACTTC.